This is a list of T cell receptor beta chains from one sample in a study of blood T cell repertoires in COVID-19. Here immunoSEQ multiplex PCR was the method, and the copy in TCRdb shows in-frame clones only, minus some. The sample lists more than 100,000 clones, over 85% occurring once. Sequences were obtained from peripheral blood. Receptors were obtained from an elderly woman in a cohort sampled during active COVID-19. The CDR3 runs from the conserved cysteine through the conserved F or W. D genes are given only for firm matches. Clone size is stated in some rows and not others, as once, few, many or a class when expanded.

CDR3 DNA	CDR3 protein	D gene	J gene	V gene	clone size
TGTGCCACCACATGGAGGGATGTAGGCACTGAAGCTTTCTTT	CATTWRDVGTEAFF	NA	TRBJ1-1	TRBV6-5	NA
TGCAGCGTTGGTTCCCAGGGGAAAAACATTCAGTACTTC	CSVGSQGKNIQYF	NA	TRBJ2-4	TRBV29-1	NA
TGCGCCAGCAGCTTGGGAGGGACAGGTAGCTCCTACGAGCAGTACTTC	CASSLGGTGSSYEQYF	TRBD1	TRBJ2-7	TRBV5-1	NA
TGTGCCAGCAGCTCCTCCGGGACAGGGAATTCACCCCTCCACTTT	CASSSSGTGNSPLHF	TRBD1	TRBJ1-6	TRBV11-2	few
TGCGCCAGCAGCTTGGGTCGCAGGGCCGCAGATACGCAGTATTTT	CASSLGRRAADTQYF	NA	TRBJ2-3	TRBV5-1	NA
TGTGCCATGTCTGGCGGGAGGGCCAGGTACGAGCAGTACTTC	CAMSGGRARYEQYF	TRBD2	TRBJ2-7	TRBV10-3	NA
TGTGCCCGACTCCTAGGGGATAACACTGAAGCTTTCTTT	CARLLGDNTEAFF	NA	TRBJ1-1	TRBV30	NA
TGTGCCAGCAGCTTGGGGGGACAGATGAACACTGAAGCTTTCTTT	CASSLGGQMNTEAFF	TRBD1	TRBJ1-1	TRBV5-6	NA
TGCAGCGGACGCTACAGTGCGAACACTGAAGCTTTCTTT	CSGRYSANTEAFF	NA	TRBJ1-1	TRBV29-1	NA
TGTGCCAGCAGTAACGCAGCGGGAGGTTTGGGCAATGAGCAGTTCTTC	CASSNAAGGLGNEQFF	TRBD2	TRBJ2-1	TRBV28	NA
TGTGCCAGCTCAGAAAACATTCATAGGGGCGAGCAGTTCTTC	CASSENIHRGEQFF	NA	TRBJ2-1	TRBV18	NA
TGTGCCAGCAGCCAAGTTCAGACTAGCGTCCGCACAGATACGCAGTATTTT	CASSQVQTSVRTDTQYF	TRBD2	TRBJ2-3	TRBV14	NA
TGTGCCAGCATCATTTCAGGGACAAATCAGCCCCAGCATTTT	CASIISGTNQPQHF	NA	TRBJ1-5	TRBV6-5	few
TGCGCCAGCAGCCAACGGTCTACCACAGATACGCAGTATTTT	CASSQRSTTDTQYF	NA	TRBJ2-3	TRBV4-1	NA
TGTGCCAGCAGCCCCGGACTAGCTGCTAGCGGGGAGCTGTTTTTT	CASSPGLAASGELFF	TRBD2	TRBJ2-2	TRBV3-1/TRBV3-2	once
TGTGCCAGCAGTTTATCCGGGACAGGGATGCGGGAGACCCAGTACTTC	CASSLSGTGMRETQYF	TRBD1	TRBJ2-5	TRBV28	NA
TGTGCCAGCTCACCGGTAGGACAGAACCAAGAGACCCAGTACTTC	CASSPVGQNQETQYF	NA	TRBJ2-5	TRBV18	NA
TGCGCCAGCAGCCACGGACAGAAAAACATTCAGTACTTC	CASSHGQKNIQYF	NA	TRBJ2-4	TRBV5-1	NA
TGTGCCAGTAGTCCAGGACTGAGGTCCTACAATGAGCAGTTCTTC	CASSPGLRSYNEQFF	NA	TRBJ2-1	TRBV19	NA
TGCGCCAGCAGCTTGGGGGCTAGCGGGAGTGTTGGAACAGATACGCAGTATTTT	CASSLGASGSVGTDTQYF	TRBD2	TRBJ2-3	TRBV5-1	NA
TGTGCCAGCCAAACAAAAACCGGGTCAGAACATGATTATGGCTACACCTTC	CASQTKTGSEHDYGYTF	NA	TRBJ1-2	TRBV18	once
TGTGCCAGCTCACCACGAACTAGCGGGACCTCCTACAATGAGCAGTTCTTC	CASSPRTSGTSYNEQFF	TRBD2	TRBJ2-1	TRBV18	once
TGTGCCAGCAGTTTCCGGGGGAAAGAGACCCAGTACTTC	CASSFRGKETQYF	NA	TRBJ2-5	TRBV12-3/TRBV12-4	NA
TGTGCCAGCAGTCCCGCCGCAGGGATAGGGGCCTACGAGCAGTACTTC	CASSPAAGIGAYEQYF	NA	TRBJ2-7	TRBV6-2/TRBV6-3	NA
TGTGCCTGGGGATCGCGGCCCGCCTCCTACGAGCAGTACTTC	CAWGSRPASYEQYF	NA	TRBJ2-7	TRBV30	NA
TGTGCCAGCAGTTACCCGCTAGTTAACTATGGCTACACCTTC	CASSYPLVNYGYTF	NA	TRBJ1-2	TRBV6-2/TRBV6-3	NA
TGTGCTAGCAGCGCACGGGACAATCTCTACAATGAGCAGTTCTTC	CASSARDNLYNEQFF	NA	TRBJ2-1	TRBV7-7	NA
TGTGCCACCAGCAGTGGGGACAGTTCTGGGGCCAACGTCCTGACTTTC	CATSSGDSSGANVLTF	TRBD1	TRBJ2-6	TRBV15	NA
TGTGCCATCAGTGAGCCCCGAGATTCTGGGGCCAACGTCCTGACTTTC	CAISEPRDSGANVLTF	NA	TRBJ2-6	TRBV10-3	NA
TGTGCCTGGAGTGTACTATCCTTAACAGATACGCAGTATTTT	CAWSVLSLTDTQYF	NA	TRBJ2-3	TRBV30	NA